The clone carrying this TCR beta chain was counted many times. Its antigen is still unknown. RNA transcripts served as the template for amplifying TCR beta CDR3 regions. The TCR CDR3 first-round RT-PCR relied on the HTBI primer set. TCRdb reprocessed the multiplex PCR reads with MiXCR, giving one entry per CDR3 protein. The profile shows about 500,000 distinct CDR3 sequences, about 16% of them singletons. Thyroid ultrasound, orbital computed tomography, clinical symptoms, and serum thyroxine and TRAb underpinned diagnoses. Fresh peripheral blood, more than 9 ml, yielded the PBMCs. These data belong to a study of T cells in Graves' hyperthyroidism and ophthalmopathy. Across the whole study: Upon initial diagnosis and before any treatment, peripheral blood was collected.

J lost 10 bases, V lost 2 bases, and 10 bases had no gene match. This CDR3 region has 15 residues. Germline V CDR1 and CDR2: LGHDT, YNNKEL (reference sequence). Study-wide findings and caveats: The blood repertoire included most of the expanded thyroid clonotypes above 0.001.

V is TRBV3-1 and J is TRBJ2-2; 7 bases are shared with TRBD2. The clonotype originates from a woman aged 25 to 39 with Graves' ophthalmopathy. What was sequenced was blood. The CDR3 DNA reads TGTGCCAGCAGCCAAAGTGCGGGAGTGCCGGAGGAGCTGTTTTTT. It yields the protein CASSQSAGVPEELFF.